This T cell receptor beta chain was retrieved from a study of control samples from healthy donors and cancer patients. Profiling relied on immunoSEQ multiplex PCR, and the TCRdb table lists in-frame clones only, not all of them. The sample gives 100,000 or so clones, roughly 80% of which show up once; over 10% is in the top ten. Input material: blood. The sequence was collected from a woman aged 50 to 65 in good health.

This CDR3 is CASSSLGVSYEQYF. Here the CDR3 DNA reads TGTGCCAGCAGCTCCCTCGGGGTTTCCTACGAGCAGTACTTC. The chain employs TRBV7-8 and TRBJ2-7, with D maybe TRBD2 (5 bases). Germline assignment: CDR1 SGHVS and CDR2 FQNEAQ. V gave up 4 bases and J gave up 1 base, with 11 bases separating them. This CDR3 is 14 amino acids long.